This T cell receptor (beta chain) emerged from a study of OX40 agonist ivuxolimab in advanced cancers. Study-level results: Patients who responded partially at 0.1-3.0 mg/kg showed clonal expansion ranking among the lowest.

Sequencing used immunoSEQ multiplex PCR; TCRdb keeps in-frame clones, though not all of them. The sample comprises approximately 69,000 clones, approximately 86% of which are singletons, and 0.65% to 0.9% rests with the top ten. Turning to this clone: What it binds is unknown.

This CDR3 spans 15 amino acids. Trimming left V 5 bases short and J 1 base short, with 12 bases between. Germline V gene sequence: CDR1 MNHEY, CDR2 SVGAGI. The rearrangement joins TRBV6-5 to TRBJ2-4, with a weak D call TRBD1 (6 bases). Source: CD4+ or CD8+ T cells sorted from blood, taken in a trial of the OX40 agonist ivuxolimab. The receptor comes from an adult with an advanced solid tumor such as melanoma, head and neck, liver or kidney cancer. CDR3 protein: CASSRPGEAKNIQYF. CDR3 DNA: TGTGCCAGCAGTCGCCCAGGGGAGGCCAAAAACATTCAGTACTTC.